A single sample gave rise to the 26 T cell receptor beta chains below, sequenced in a study of blood T cell repertoires in COVID-19. The method was immunoSEQ multiplex PCR; TCRdb's version includes in-frame clones alone and lacks a portion of them. The table has under 200,000 clones, approximately 80% seen once. Sequencing input: PBMCs or T cells enriched from blood (not recorded which). The receptors derive from a woman aged 60 to 75 with acute COVID-19.

The chain has TRBV4-3 and TRBJ2-1, with D tentatively TRBD1 (5 bases). Trimming left V 2 bases short and J 7 bases short, with 15 bases between. The CDR3 is made up of 15 amino acids. CDR1 and CDR2 (germline): LGHNA, YSLEER. The CDR3 DNA sequence: TGCGCCAGCAGCCAATTATCGGACAACGCGAATGAGCAGTTCTTC. As protein: CASSQLSDNANEQFF.

The rearrangement uses TRBV30 and TRBJ1-3; tentative D call: TRBD1 (6 bases). Germline-derived CDR1 and CDR2 are GTSNPN and SVGIG (reference sequence). V shed 3 bases and J shed 2 bases, with 17 bases lying between them. This CDR3 contains 16 residues. The CDR3 nucleotides read TGTGCCTGGAGCCTAGAACAGGGATCCCCTGGAAACACCATATATTTT. Protein product: CAWSLEQGSPGNTIYF.

V usage is TRBV7-8 and J usage is TRBJ1-1; 8 bases line up with TRBD1. Trimming removed 0 bases from V and 4 bases from J; junction bases left unmatched: 4. Germline CDR1 is SGHVS and CDR2 is FQNEAQ. The CDR3 sequence is 15 residues long. The CDR3: CASSLADRGSTEAFF. The CDR3 DNA sequence: TGTGCCAGCAGCTTAGCAGACAGGGGTAGCACTGAAGCTTTCTTT.

V is TRBV6-5 and J is TRBJ2-5, with 8 bases lining up with TRBD2. The germline V gene encodes CDR1 MNHEY and CDR2 SVGAGI. This CDR3 contains 13 residues. V gave up 6 bases and J gave up 5 bases; unmatched junction bases: 5. CDR3 DNA: TGTGCCAGCAGGAGGACTAGCAGGGAGACCCAGTACTTC. This sequence encodes CASRRTSRETQYF.

V and J are TRBV10-3 and TRBJ1-1; 8 positions match TRBD1. Germline assignment: CDR1 ENHRY and CDR2 SYGVKD. V shed 2 bases and J 8 bases; nucleotides not matched to a gene: 16. The CDR3 extends over 17 amino acids. For the CDR3, the DNA is TGTGCCATCAGTGAGATGGGGCAGGGGGCCCCCGTGATAGAAGCTTTCTTT. Amino acid sequence: CAISEMGQGAPVIEAFF.

J is TRBJ1-2 and V is TRBV6-2 or TRBV6-3; 8 nucleotides line up with TRBD1. Germline values: CDR1 MNHEY, CDR2 SVGEGT. With 6 bases clipped from V and 6 bases from J, the junction kept 6 bases outside the gene matches. The CDR3 extends over 13 amino acids. The CDR3 DNA reads TGTGCCAGCAGCGACAGGGGACGAGATGGCTACACCTTC. This gives the protein CASSDRGRDGYTF.

The gene calls are TRBV14 and TRBJ2-4; maybe TRBD2 (6 bases). The V gene lost 4 bases and the J gene lost 8 bases, with 15 bases spanning the gap. The V gene's germline CDR1 is SGHDN and CDR2 FVKESK. There are 14 residues in the CDR3. The CDR3 reads CASSLGEAQDIQYF. As DNA, the CDR3 is TGTGCCAGCAGCCTTGGGGAGGCCCAGGACATTCAGTACTTC.

The chain carries TRBV24-1 and TRBJ1-2, with D maybe TRBD1 (6 bases). The V gene's germline CDR1 is KGHDR and CDR2 SFDVKD. Trimming removed 6 bases from V and 4 bases from J, with 11 bases in between. The CDR3 runs to 13 residues. CDR3 bases: TGTGCCACCAGTTACAGGGACCTCTATGGCTACACCTTC. Its protein is CATSYRDLYGYTF.

This chain joins TRBV28 and TRBJ2-7; 9 bases are shared with TRBD1. This CDR3 has 16 residues. Unmatched junction bases numbered 16, after V lost 6 bases and J lost 7 bases. Looked up from germline, CDR1 is MDHEN and CDR2 is SYDVKM. The CDR3 protein is CASSSSDRGFVGEQYV. The DNA for the CDR3 is TGTGCCAGCAGCTCTAGCGACAGGGGGTTTGTTGGAGAGCAGTACGTC.

This clone appeared a single time. V is TRBV24-1 and J is TRBJ2-2, with 8 bases lining up with TRBD1. CDR3 size: 15 residues. Germline values: CDR1 KGHDR, CDR2 SFDVKD. V lost 5 bases, J lost 6 bases, and 7 bases stayed unmatched. DNA of the CDR3: TGTGCCACCAGTGTCACGGACAGGGACGCCGGGGAGCTGTTTTTT. Its protein product is CATSVTDRDAGELFF.

This clone was counted once. The chain joins TRBV14 to TRBJ1-5, with D perhaps TRBD1 (6 bases). Germline loops: CDR1 SGHDN, CDR2 FVKESK. The CDR3 extends over 12 amino acids. The V and J ends lost 3 bases and 7 bases respectively, with 7 bases between them. CDR3 in amino acids: CASSHTGQPQHF. The CDR3 DNA is TGTGCCAGCAGCCACACAGGGCAGCCCCAGCATTTT.

The J gene is TRBJ2-5, the V gene TRBV30; D may be TRBD1 (6 bases). The CDR3 totals 13 residues. Germline values: CDR1 GTSNPN, CDR2 SVGIG (reference sequence). Trimming left V 4 bases short and J 5 bases short, with 14 bases between. The CDR3 DNA reads as TGTGCCTGGAATACAGGGCGGTGGGAGACCCAGTACTTC. Protein sequence: CAWNTGRWETQYF.

Only a few counts were recorded for this clone. This chain connects TRBV7-8 to TRBJ1-3; 7 bases are a match to TRBD1. CDR1 SGHVS and CDR2 FQNEAQ come from the germline V gene. With 1 base clipped from V and 2 bases from J, the junction kept 5 bases outside the gene matches. The CDR3 loop spans 16 amino acids. CDR3 amino acids: CASSLVGTAPGNTIYF. For the CDR3, the DNA is TGTGCCAGCAGCTTAGTTGGGACAGCTCCTGGAAACACCATATATTTT.

The chain joins TRBV4-2 to TRBJ1-3; 7 bases match TRBD1. Germline V CDR1 and CDR2: LGHNA, YNFKEQ. The trim removed 1 base at V and 3 bases at J, leaving 9 bases unmatched. The CDR3 is made up of 17 amino acids. The CDR3 loop is CASSQAVNRGFGNTIYF. The CDR3 DNA sequence: TGTGCCAGCAGCCAAGCTGTCAACAGGGGATTTGGAAACACCATATATTTT.

The chain employs TRBV4-3 and TRBJ2-1; D is perhaps TRBD2 (6 bases). Germline loops: CDR1 LGHNA, CDR2 YSLEER. This CDR3 is 15 amino acids long. The V end was cut by 0 bases, the J end by 6 bases, with 12 bases between. CDR3 coding DNA: TGCGCCAGCAGCCAAGATCCCGGGACTCTCAATGAGCAGTTCTTC. Translating it yields CASSQDPGTLNEQFF.

The chain links TRBV30 to TRBJ1-6; TRBD1 might be the D (5 bases). There are 13 residues in the CDR3. Trimming removed 3 bases at V and 7 bases at J, with 10 bases between. Looked up from germline, CDR1 is GTSNPN and CDR2 is SVGIG (reference sequence). The CDR3 region is CAWRSRVNSPLHF. The CDR3 region has the DNA TGTGCCTGGAGGAGCAGGGTAAATTCACCCCTCCACTTT.

The chain is built from TRBV6-5 and TRBJ2-1; 8 positions match TRBD2. V lost 0 bases to trimming and J lost 4 bases; unmatched junction nucleotides: 2. Germline V CDR1 and CDR2: MNHEY, SVGAGI. The CDR3 has 15 residues. The CDR3 nucleotides are TGTGCCAGCAGTTACTCGCCTAGCGGGTACAATGAGCAGTTCTTC. Its protein is CASSYSPSGYNEQFF.

The chain joins TRBV5-1 to TRBJ1-1, with 8 bases matching TRBD1. CDR3 length: 13 residues. The germline gives CDR1 SGHRS, CDR2 YFSETQ. V lost 6 bases to trimming and J lost 4 bases; unmatched junction nucleotides: 5. CDR3 DNA sequence: TGCGCCAGCATCAAAGACAGGGGCACTGAAGCTTTCTTT. Encoded protein: CASIKDRGTEAFF.

This clone was observed once. This rearrangement joins TRBV3-1 (or the pseudogene TRBV3-2) to TRBJ1-2; D is undetermined. Trimming stripped 2 bases from V and 8 bases from J, with 12 bases between. Germline assignment: CDR1 LGHDT and CDR2 YNNKEL (reference sequence). The CDR3 is made up of 13 amino acids. CDR3 protein: CASSQSPSGGYTF. The CDR3 DNA sequence: TGTGCCAGCAGCCAATCTCCCTCGGGAGGCTACACCTTC.

This clone was found a few times. This chain joins TRBV6-5 and TRBJ1-5, with D hard to call. This CDR3 comprises 13 residues. The V gene lost 3 bases and the J gene lost 8 bases, with 11 bases spanning the gap. From germline, CDR1 is MNHEY and CDR2 SVGAGI. In nucleotides, the CDR3 is TGTGCCAGCAGTTATGATAGGGAGAAGCCCCAGCATTTT. This sequence encodes CASSYDREKPQHF.

The chain uses TRBV7-8 and TRBJ1-2, with TRBD1 identical over 7 bases. This CDR3 region has 17 residues. CDR1 is SGHVS and CDR2 is FQNEAQ in the germline V gene. The V and J ends lost 2 bases and 1 base, in that order; junction bases with no gene match: 10. The CDR3 loop reads CASSLTVDRVFNYGYTF. CDR3 DNA: TGTGCCAGCAGCTTAACTGTTGACAGGGTATTTAACTATGGCTACACCTTC.

This clone is classed as medium-sized (0.01 to 0.1%). In DNA, the CDR3 is TGTGCCACCAGTGATTACTCTGAAGCTTTCTTT. Translating gives CATSDYSEAFF. This chain links TRBV24-1 with TRBJ1-1; D not certain. The CDR3 runs to 11 residues. V lost 2 bases to trimming and J lost 6 bases, with 3 bases between them. CDR1 and CDR2 (germline): KGHDR, SFDVKD.

This chain uses TRBV7-9 with TRBJ1-5; 7 bases match TRBD1. The CDR3 length is 15 residues. V lost 5 bases and J lost 9; bases outside the gene matches: 13. Germline CDR1 is SEHNR and CDR2 is FQNEAQ (reference sequence). The CDR3 protein is CASSETGPGDRPQHF. The CDR3 nucleotides are TGTGCCAGCAGCGAGACAGGGCCGGGGGATCGGCCCCAGCATTTT.

The genes are TRBV21-1 and TRBJ2-1; the table assigns TRBD2, which was not confirmed against the DNA. TRBV21-1 is marked as a pseudogene. This CDR3 region has 17 residues. CDR3 region: CASSKGCCGGTYNEQFF. CDR3 coding DNA: TGTGCCAGCAGCAAAGGGTGCTGCGGGGGGACCTACAATGAGCAGTTCTTC.

V gene TRBV7-2 combines with J gene TRBJ1-4; 7 bases are shared with TRBD1. Germline CDR1 reads SGHTA; CDR2 reads FQGNSA. The CDR3 consists of 14 residues. J lost 5 bases, V lost 4 bases, and 4 bases had no gene match. The CDR3 loop reads CASSSDRVNEKLFF. The CDR3 DNA is TGTGCCAGCAGCTCAGACAGGGTAAATGAAAAACTGTTTTTT.

This clone was recorded only once. V usage is TRBV7-2 and J usage is TRBJ1-3; D remains ambiguous. Trimming took 0 bases from V and 0 from J, leaving 9 bases between them. The CDR3 covers 16 residues. Germline V gives CDR1 SGHTA, CDR2 FQGNSA. This CDR3 is CASSLAAGYSGNTIYF. The CDR3 DNA follows: TGTGCCAGCAGCTTAGCAGCAGGTTACTCTGGAAACACCATATATTTT.